The T cell receptor beta chain described here comes from a study of blood T cell repertoires in COVID-19 (dated by TCRdb to the early 2020s). Background for the entire study: Samples covering the acute and convalescent phases of COVID-19 were provided by collaborators in the United States, Italy and Spain. Sample metadata almost always included a de-identified subject ID, COVID-19 status, age in years and sex. Where HLA class I and class II types were available, the types were taken from metadata supplied by the sample provider, not from assay-based typing. The prospective study material was composed of cDNA or gDNA derived from T cells, B-cell-depleted T cells, or PBMCs. The samples were drawn from two sources: the first 160 participants of the ongoing ImmuneRACE study, and about 1,300 subjects contributed by 6 global collaborators. A freely available public database, intended as a resource for researchers studying the immune response to SARS-CoV-2, is where the repertoires were released. Subjects who had been exposed to COVID-19, were actively infected with it, or had recovered from it provided the deeply sampled blood TCRbeta repertoires that made up the dataset. Summary of the overall study and its limitations: How much clinical and demographic metadata was included differed by source and by participant, and the metadata was provided uncurated.

V was cut back by 7 bases and J by 1 base, leaving a gap of 13 bases between them. Based on the germline V gene, the CDR1 and CDR2 sequences are MDHEN and SYDVKM. The CDR3 holds 14 amino acids from the cysteine to the phenylalanine. Only the CDR3 region is kept as DNA, spanning 42 bases read in frame from base 1. Concerning this clone: Its antigen has not been determined. No quality values exist for individual bases; no much larger clone is one base distant.

TCRbeta CDR3 regions were amplified from genomic DNA using the immunoSEQ Assay, a bias-controlled multiplex PCR. The original methods were these. The number of nucleated cells in each sample was estimated by amplification of reference gene primers within the assay. To quantify the absolute abundance of each unique TCRbeta CDR3 rearrangement, sequence reads were collapsed and filtered. For each sample, productive Simpson clonality was calculated as the square root of Simpson's diversity index over productive rearrangements. The table was pulled from immuneACCESS by TCRdb, which kept in-frame rearrangements only. Such tables lose some clones; where checked, under half of the loss comes from unresolved V genes, and the rest has no known cause. D and trimming were read from the DNA, whereas the V and J calls and clone size are those reported in that table. Across this sample there are some 72,000 clones, with 70% to 90% seen only once. Jointly, the top ten make up about 4.8% of the sample.

Whole blood was collected in K2EDTA tubes by collaborating institutions according to the institutions' own protocols. For TCRbeta analysis, collaborators shipped samples in one of three forms: frozen whole blood, isolated PBMCs, or DNA extracted from either of those sample types. Sequenced sample: peripheral blood. The TCR sequence derives from a man aged 50-60 years with active COVID-19. Recombination connected TRBV28 to TRBJ1-1; the D segment could be TRBD1, given 6 matching bases. CDR3 loop: CASNTRGRNTEAFF. The nucleotides read TGTGCCAGCAACACCAGGGGAAGGAACACTGAAGCTTTCTTT.